The present TCR beta chain was sequenced within a study of blood T cells in healthy people across ages. CDR1 and CDR2 from the germline V gene are DFQATT and SNEGSKA (reference sequence). This CDR3 has 14 amino acids. The V end was cut by 3 bases, the J end by 5 bases, with 16 bases between. The study, taken as a whole, reports: Diversity was estimated from one million T cells, and these estimates were considered underestimates. Percentage of naive T cells showed a strong correlation with TCR beta diversity. Both naive CD4+ cell counts and diversity were greater in long-lived donors than in aged donors.

It was with a sample-barcoded 5' primer and a J-beta primer mix that a second PCR of roughly 7 to 12 cycles was run. A 12-random-nucleotide template-switch adaptor tagged each cDNA molecule. From the 5' RACE reads, TCRdb called clonotypes with MiXCR, one entry per CDR3 protein. The table lists approximately 820,000 distinct CDR3 sequences, around two fifths of them singletons. Points on this clonotype: Its antigen is currently unknown.

Sequencing used blood. V and J are TRBV20-1 and TRBJ2-5, with D perhaps matching TRBD2 (6 bases). This sequence was found in a man aged 60 to 75 in good health. For the CDR3, the DNA is TGCAGTGCTAGCCGGCGGGGAGAGCGGGAGACCCAGTACTTC. It codes for CSASRRGERETQYF.